This T cell receptor beta chain was identified in a study of graft-versus-host responses after intestinal transplantation. Study summary: Each patient got anti-thymocyte globulin induction, then tacrolimus and steroids for roughly 3 years. Study results and caveats: Peak circulating GvH clone levels were associated with early post-transplant HvG declines. GvH clones surfaced in recipient marrow, some emerging earlier in ileum or blood.

With V trimmed by 4 bases and J by 5 bases, 12 bases remained unmatched. CDR3 length: 17 residues. Germline V lookup: CDR1 SEHNR, CDR2 FQNEAQ (reference sequence). A word on this clone: The antigen is unknown.

Only in-frame clones appear in the TCRdb table, and some are missing; sequencing was by immunoSEQ multiplex PCR. The sample holds tens of thousands of clones, roughly 91% seen once. The sequence was collected from a human donor who received an intestinal transplant. The input for sequencing was unstimulated CD8+ T cells sorted from spleen or lymph node cells, taken before intestinal transplant. The V call is TRBV7-9, the J call TRBJ2-3; 10 positions agree with TRBD1. This chain's CDR3 is CASSSLLRDRGIDTQYF. The CDR3 coding sequence is TGTGCCAGCAGCTCCTTACTCCGGGACAGGGGAATAGATACGCAGTATTTT.